These 15 T cell receptor beta chains came from one sample sequenced in a study of blood T cell repertoires in COVID-19. The data were produced by immunoSEQ multiplex PCR, yet TCRdb's version contains in-frame clones alone and is incomplete. The data show about 74,000 clones, roughly 88% seen once. Material: peripheral blood. The receptors derive from a woman of 80 years or more with active or convalescent COVID-19.

This rearrangement joins TRBV9 to TRBJ1-2, with 9 bases fitting TRBD1. The germline gives CDR1 SGDLS, CDR2 YYNGEE. Unmatched junction bases numbered 8, after V lost 3 bases and J lost 5 bases. The CDR3 has 15 residues. CDR3 region: CASSATGGYVYGYTF. Here the CDR3 DNA reads TGTGCCAGCAGCGCTACAGGGGGCTACGTGTATGGCTACACCTTC.

V gene TRBV3-1 (or the pseudogene TRBV3-2) combines with J gene TRBJ1-2; tentative D call: TRBD1 (6 bases). CDR3 length: 13 amino acids. With 4 bases removed from V and 2 bases from J, the gap between germline ends came to 8 bases. Germline V CDR1 and CDR2: LGHDT, YNNKEL (reference sequence). CDR3 loop: CASSRGGNYGYTF. CDR3 in DNA: TGTGCCAGCAGCCGCGGGGGCAACTATGGCTACACCTTC.

In nucleotides, the CDR3 is TGTGCCAGTAGTATCGACAGGGACGCCTATGGCTACACCTTC. Translating it yields CASSIDRDAYGYTF. V usage is TRBV19 and J usage is TRBJ1-2; 7 nucleotides match TRBD1. The CDR3 contains 14 residues. After removal of 3 bases from V and 4 bases from J, the junction contained 5 bases not matched to a gene. Germline V gene data show CDR1 as LNHDA and CDR2 as SQIVND (reference sequence).

This clone was detected once. The chain recombines TRBV23-1 with TRBJ2-7; D is uncertain. TRBV23-1 is an ORF, and what it does is uncertain. Trimming stripped 4 bases from V and 4 bases from J, with 23 bases between. CDR3 length: 17 amino acids. The CDR3 sequence: CASSLADVDLPEYEQYF. The CDR3 nucleotides are TGCGCCAGCAGTCTAGCAGACGTGGATCTACCCGAATACGAGCAGTACTTC.

The rearrangement uses TRBV12-3 or TRBV12-4 and TRBJ2-3; D not certain. The CDR3 contains 12 residues. V was pared by 10 bases and J by 3 bases, with 11 bases between. The CDR3 region is CATSSLTDTQYF. CDR3 in DNA: TGTGCCACCTCGTCCCTAACAGATACGCAGTATTTT.

This clone came up once. The chain is built from TRBV19 and TRBJ1-6; tentative D call: TRBD1 (5 bases). Trimming removed 1 base at V and 7 bases at J, with 11 bases between. The CDR3 has 15 residues. Germline V gives CDR1 LNHDA, CDR2 SQIVND (reference sequence). CDR3 amino acids: CASSIVAGQNSPLHF. In nucleotides, the CDR3 is TGTGCCAGTAGTATAGTTGCGGGGCAGAATTCACCCCTCCACTTT.

This chain uses TRBV2 with TRBJ2-1; 7 nucleotides align to TRBD1. Looked up from germline, CDR1 is SNHLY and CDR2 is FYNNEI. CDR3 length: 17 amino acids. The V segment lost 5 bases and the J segment 0 bases; nucleotides outside the gene matches: 10. CDR3 coding DNA: TGTGCCAGCAGTACGAACTTACAGGGGAGCTCCTACAATGAGCAGTTCTTC. This codes for CASSTNLQGSSYNEQFF.

This clone was observed once. The chain has TRBV3-1 (or the pseudogene TRBV3-2) and TRBJ2-3, with D possibly being TRBD2 (6 bases). CDR3 length: 15 residues. Trimming stripped 3 bases from V and 0 bases from J, with 10 bases between. In germline, CDR1 is LGHDT, CDR2 YNNKEL (reference sequence). In DNA, the CDR3 is TGTGCCAGCAGCCAGACGGGAGCTAGCACAGATACGCAGTATTTT. Translation gives CASSQTGASTDTQYF.

V and J are TRBV4-3 and TRBJ2-7, with TRBD2 matching 10 bases. Losses at the gene ends were 0 bases for V and 3 bases for J; bases not matched to a gene: 14. Per germline, CDR1 LGHNA and CDR2 YSLEER. The CDR3 covers 19 residues. The CDR3 nucleotides are TGCGCCAGCAGCCAAGATCCGGCTAGCGGGAGACTCAGGCTCTACGAGCAGTACTTC. It specifies CASSQDPASGRLRLYEQYF.

The chain is built from TRBV4-3 and TRBJ1-1, with 7 bases fitting TRBD1. With V trimmed by 0 bases and J by 3 bases, 4 bases remained unmatched. From germline, CDR1 is LGHNA and CDR2 YSLEER. This CDR3 comprises 15 residues. The CDR3 sequence: CASSQEYRGYTEAFF. CDR3 bases: TGCGCCAGCAGCCAAGAGTACAGGGGTTACACTGAAGCTTTCTTT.

The chain has TRBV6-2 or TRBV6-3 and TRBJ2-3; 9 bases match TRBD2. J gave up 7 bases and V 4 bases, and 12 bases lay outside the gene matches. Germline CDR1 and CDR2: MNHEY and SVGEGT. This CDR3 has 16 residues. CDR3 coding DNA: TGTGCCAGCAGTTCCCCCAGGGGCGGGAGGGCCCATACGCAGTATTTT. Translated: CASSSPRGGRAHTQYF.

The chain combines TRBV27 with TRBJ1-2, with a possible D match to TRBD1 (5 bases). The germline V gene has CDR1 MNHEY and CDR2 SMNVEV (reference sequence). This CDR3 region has 16 residues. The V end lost 4 bases, the J end lost 4 bases, and 19 bases lay between the germline ends. The CDR3 is CASSSRFGSGPYGYTF. The CDR3, as DNA: TGTGCCAGCAGTTCCCGATTCGGGTCAGGGCCCTATGGCTACACCTTC.

The chain combines TRBV5-6 with TRBJ1-2; 8 bases line up with TRBD1. Per the germline V gene, CDR1 is SGHDT and CDR2 is YYEEEE. The V and J ends lost 4 bases and 4 bases, in that order; junction bases with no gene match: 9. The CDR3 runs to 15 residues. The CDR3 loop is CASSGQGRGIYGYTF. CDR3 in DNA: TGTGCCAGCAGCGGACAGGGTAGGGGGATCTATGGCTACACCTTC.

The chain recombines TRBV5-6 with TRBJ2-7; 8 bases agree with TRBD2. Germline CDR1 reads SGHDT; CDR2 reads YYEEEE. V lost 4 bases and J lost 3; bases outside the gene matches: 21. This CDR3 comprises 19 residues. The CDR3 reads CASSQGGFWRGALRYEQYF. CDR3 coding DNA: TGTGCCAGCAGCCAGGGAGGATTTTGGCGGGGGGCCCTCCGCTACGAGCAGTACTTC.

V and J are TRBV6-5 and TRBJ1-3, with a possible D match to TRBD1 (6 bases). Deletions cut 6 bases from V and 1 base from J, with 13 bases between. This CDR3 region has 15 residues. Germline lookup yields CDR1 MNHEY and CDR2 SVGAGI. The CDR3 region is CASRRTGSSGNTIYF. In nucleotides, the CDR3 is TGTGCCAGCAGACGAACAGGGTCATCTGGAAACACCATATATTTT.